The clone carrying this T cell receptor (beta chain) showed up just a few times. Germline V gene sequence: CDR1 ENHRY, CDR2 SYGVKD. The V end was cut by 10 bases, the J end by 0 bases, with 10 bases between. The CDR3 is 13 residues long. This sample is drawn from a study of CDR3 diversity in severe acne. MiXCR was run by TCRdb on the PCR reads, yielding one entry per CDR3 protein. The sample has almost 85,000 distinct CDR3 sequences; 51% are singletons. The sequence was obtained from a male donor in good health, without acne. The sequencing sample was made of blood. The chain joins TRBV10-3 to TRBJ1-3; possible D gene TRBD1, 6 bases. The CDR3 sequence: CATGQPSGNTIYF. The CDR3 DNA reads TGTGCCACCGGACAGCCCTCTGGAAACACCATATATTTT.